These 8 T cell receptor beta chains were sequenced from one sample in a study of OX40 agonist ivuxolimab in advanced cancers. Profiling relied on immunoSEQ multiplex PCR, and the TCRdb table lists in-frame clones only, not all of them. The sample includes over 30,000 clones, roughly three quarters of them seen just once. The sample was CD4+ or CD8+ T cells sorted from blood, taken in a trial of the OX40 agonist ivuxolimab. Receptors were obtained from an adult with an advanced solid tumor such as melanoma, head and neck, liver or kidney cancer.

This clone was picked up a small number of times. The chain carries TRBV19 and TRBJ2-3; D is uncertain. The CDR3 has 15 residues. V was shortened by 7 bases and J by 4 bases, with 18 bases between the two germline ends. Germline loops: CDR1 LNHDA, CDR2 SQIVND (reference sequence). The CDR3 DNA reads as TGTGCCAGTAACCCGGGCCCTACCCCGGCAGATACGCAGTATTTT. Amino acid sequence: CASNPGPTPADTQYF.

The chain uses TRBV30 and TRBJ2-7; TRBD1 agrees at 8 bases. Losses at the gene ends were 3 bases for V and 4 bases for J; bases not matched to a gene: 11. The length of the CDR3 is 15 residues. Germline V CDR1 and CDR2: GTSNPN, SVGIG (reference sequence). Written as DNA, the CDR3 is TGTGCCTGGAGCCCCCGGACAGGGTACAATTACGAGCAGTACTTC. It yields the protein CAWSPRTGYNYEQYF.

The chain joins TRBV7-3 to TRBJ2-2, with unresolved D. Germline CDR1 reads SGHTA; CDR2 reads FQGTGA. The CDR3 covers 14 residues. The V and J ends lost 1 base and 6 bases respectively, with 9 bases between them. Here the CDR3 reads CASSLILNAGELFF. DNA for the CDR3: TGTGCCAGCAGCTTAATCTTAAACGCCGGGGAGCTGTTTTTT.

The gene calls are TRBV5-1 and TRBJ2-1; 7 nucleotides match TRBD2. Germline CDR1 and CDR2: SGHRS and YFSETQ. This CDR3 region has 15 residues. V lost 3 bases to trimming and J lost 1 base; unmatched junction nucleotides: 4. The CDR3, as DNA: TGCGCCAGCAGCTCGCGAGCGGGATCCTACAATGAGCAGTTCTTC. Translating gives CASSSRAGSYNEQFF.

The gene calls are TRBV30 and TRBJ1-4; maybe TRBD1 (5 bases). Germline V lookup: CDR1 GTSNPN, CDR2 SVGIG (reference sequence). The CDR3 has 14 amino acids. Deletions cut 5 bases from V and 4 bases from J, with 14 bases between. CDR3 nucleotides: TGTGCCTGGTCCGGGACGCCCATTAATGAAAAACTGTTTTTT. This sequence encodes CAWSGTPINEKLFF.

The chain employs TRBV15 and TRBJ1-1; a possible D gene is TRBD1 (5 bases). The V end was cut by 1 base, the J end by 3 bases, with 18 bases between. The germline CDR1 and CDR2 sequences are LNHNV and YYDKDF (reference sequence). The CDR3 has 17 residues. CDR3 bases: TGTGCCACCAGCAGAGGCCCAGGGTCTCAAAAGGACACTGAAGCTTTCTTT. Protein product: CATSRGPGSQKDTEAFF. The variable domain in full, completed from reference TRBV15 and TRBJ1-1, reads DAMVIQNPRYQVTQFGKPVTLSCSQTLNHNVMYWYQQKSSQAPKLLFHYYDKDFNNEADTPDNFQSRRPNTSFCFLDIRSPGLGDTAMYLCATSRGPGSQKDTEAFFGQGTRLTVV.

The chain carries TRBV15 and TRBJ2-3; D possibly uses TRBD1 or TRBD2 (5 bases each). The CDR3 loop spans 18 amino acids. V lost 2 bases and J lost 4, with 22 bases in between. Germline CDR1 reads LNHNV; CDR2 reads YYDKDF (reference sequence). CDR3 sequence: CATSRLTSLWGNPDTQYF. CDR3 sequence (DNA): TGTGCCACCAGCAGACTAACCTCTCTGTGGGGGAACCCAGATACGCAGTATTTT.

There are a few counts of this clone. The rearrangement links TRBV4-1 to TRBJ2-3, with TRBD2 matching over 11 bases. The CDR3 sequence is 16 residues long. Trimming at V came to 1 base and at J to 6 bases, leaving 6 bases not matched to a gene. Germline V gene data show CDR1 as MGHRA and CDR2 as YSYEKL. This CDR3 reads CASSQATASGRDTQYF. CDR3 DNA sequence: TGCGCCAGCAGCCAAGCGACGGCTAGCGGGAGGGATACGCAGTATTTT.